The present entry profiles one T cell receptor (beta chain) with its context. The data were taken from a study of blood T cell repertoires in COVID-19. Study details: In each case, the material was cDNA or gDNA derived from T cells, B-cell-depleted T cells, or PBMCs.

Method: immunoSEQ multiplex PCR; TCRdb's copy keeps in-frame clones and lacks some. Of 150,000 to 200,000 clones listed, 81% are singletons. Germline V gene sequence: CDR1 SNHLY, CDR2 FYNNEI. The length of the CDR3 is 14 residues. Trimming removed 8 bases from V and 0 bases from J, with 11 bases in between. The TCR originated in a human donor in a cohort sampled during active COVID-19. The sequenced material came from peripheral blood. This chain links TRBV2 with TRBJ1-5, with D hard to call. DNA of the CDR3: TGTGCCAGCGGTGGAGCATATAGCAATCAGCCCCAGCATTTT. It is translated as CASGGAYSNQPQHF.